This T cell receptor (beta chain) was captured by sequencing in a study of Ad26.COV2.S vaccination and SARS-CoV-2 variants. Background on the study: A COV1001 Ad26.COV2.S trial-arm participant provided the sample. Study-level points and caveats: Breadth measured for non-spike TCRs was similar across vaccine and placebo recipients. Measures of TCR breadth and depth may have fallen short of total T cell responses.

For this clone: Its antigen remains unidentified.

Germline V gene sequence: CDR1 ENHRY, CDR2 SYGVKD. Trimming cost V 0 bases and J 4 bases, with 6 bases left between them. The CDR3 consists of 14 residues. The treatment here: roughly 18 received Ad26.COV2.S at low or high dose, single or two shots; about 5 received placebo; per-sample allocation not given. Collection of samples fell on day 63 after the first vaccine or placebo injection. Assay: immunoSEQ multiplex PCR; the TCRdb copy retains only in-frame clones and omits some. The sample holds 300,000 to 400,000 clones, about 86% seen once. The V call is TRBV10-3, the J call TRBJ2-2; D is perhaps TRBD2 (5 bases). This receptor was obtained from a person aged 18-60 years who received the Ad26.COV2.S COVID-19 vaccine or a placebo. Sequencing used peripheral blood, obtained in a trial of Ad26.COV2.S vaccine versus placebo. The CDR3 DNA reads TGTGCCATCAGTGAGTCTGGGAGCACCGGGGAGCTGTTTTTT. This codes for CAISESGSTGELFF.